These 26 T cell receptor beta chains came from one sample sequenced in a study of blood T cell repertoires in COVID-19. Method: immunoSEQ multiplex PCR; TCRdb's copy keeps in-frame clones and lacks some. Among about 150,000 clones listed, approximately 85% were seen once. Specimen: peripheral blood. Receptors originate from a woman aged 60-75 years with COVID-19, enrolled during active disease.

J is TRBJ2-5 and V is TRBV3-1 (or the pseudogene TRBV3-2); TRBD1 is a possible D gene (5 bases). The CDR3 is 14 amino acids. CDR1 is LGHDT, CDR2 YNNKEL, per germline (reference sequence). V was clipped by 2 bases and J by 7 bases, with 14 bases between them. The CDR3 protein is CASSQSFPQGTQYF. CDR3 DNA sequence: TGTGCCAGCAGCCAATCTTTCCCCCAGGGGACCCAGTACTTC.

A single count supports this clone. The chain carries TRBV7-6 and TRBJ2-1, with TRBD2 matching over 12 bases. The CDR3 sequence is 15 residues long. CDR1 and CDR2 (germline): SGHVS, FNYEAQ. V gave up 3 bases and J gave up 10 bases; unmatched junction bases: 7. CDR3 residues: CASSLTSGRAWEQFF. The CDR3 DNA reads TGTGCCAGCAGCTTGACTAGCGGGAGAGCGTGGGAGCAGTTCTTC.

This chain links TRBV6-5 with TRBJ1-2; TRBD1 matches 10 bases. This CDR3 has 13 residues. Per the germline V gene, CDR1 is MNHEY and CDR2 is SVGAGI. V lost 10 bases to trimming and J lost 5 bases; unmatched junction nucleotides: 7. The CDR3 region is CATRDRGWYGYTF. DNA for the CDR3: TGTGCCACCAGGGACAGGGGATGGTATGGCTACACCTTC.

J is TRBJ2-2 and V is TRBV6-2 or TRBV6-3; D is unclear. This CDR3 contains 15 residues. Germline CDR1 MNHEY, CDR2 SVGEGT. The V end lost 4 bases, the J end lost 4 bases, and 13 bases lay between the germline ends. As DNA, the CDR3 is TGTGCCAGCAGTTGGATTGCACAGCTCACCGGGGAGCTGTTTTTT. Encoded protein: CASSWIAQLTGELFF.

This clone was seen just once. This chain connects TRBV3-1 (or the pseudogene TRBV3-2) to TRBJ1-1; no clear D. Germline CDR1 and CDR2: LGHDT and YNNKEL (reference sequence). The length of the CDR3 is 13 residues. The ends were cut back, 1 base at V and 7 bases at J, with 10 bases in the middle. CDR3 protein: CASSQGGAFEAFF. The CDR3 nucleotides read TGTGCCAGCAGCCAAGGAGGCGCCTTTGAAGCTTTCTTT.

The chain is built from TRBV19 and TRBJ2-6; TRBD1 matches 7 bases. After removal of 5 bases from V and 4 bases from J, the junction contained 8 bases not matched to a gene. From germline, CDR1 is LNHDA and CDR2 SQIVND (reference sequence). The CDR3 runs 16 residues. The CDR3 loop reads CASSSDRESGANVLTF. The CDR3 bases are TGTGCCAGTAGTTCTGACAGGGAATCCGGGGCCAACGTCCTGACTTTC.

The V call is TRBV24-1, the J call TRBJ1-2; 10 bases match TRBD1. This CDR3 has 16 residues. The V gene end was trimmed by 5 bases and the J gene end by 7 bases; junction bases not matched to a gene: 12. Germline V gene data show CDR1 as KGHDR and CDR2 as SFDVKD. The CDR3, as DNA: TGTGCCACCAGTGGCTCCCTCGGGACAGGGGAAACTGGCTACACCTTC. This gives the protein CATSGSLGTGETGYTF.

This clone was seen just once. V usage is TRBV9 and J usage is TRBJ1-1; the D gene is possibly TRBD1 (5 bases). The CDR3 is made up of 13 amino acids. Trimming cost V 5 bases and J 1 base, with 9 bases left between them. Germline V CDR1 and CDR2: SGDLS, YYNGEE. CDR3: CASSKQENTEAFF. The CDR3 region has the DNA TGTGCCAGCAGTAAACAGGAGAACACTGAAGCTTTCTTT.

This chain uses TRBV5-1 with TRBJ2-1; D is ambiguous. Looked up from germline, CDR1 is SGHRS and CDR2 is YFSETQ. CDR3 length: 11 residues. V was shortened by 7 bases and J by 4 bases, with 6 bases between the two germline ends. The chain's CDR3 is CASRGYNEQFF. CDR3 bases: TGCGCCAGCCGCGGATACAATGAGCAGTTCTTC. The complete variable domain, with remaining parts taken from reference TRBV5-1 and TRBJ2-1, reads KAGVTQTPRYLIKTRGQQVTLSCSPISGHRSVSWYQQTPGQGLQFLFEYFSETQRNKGNFPGRFSGRQFSNSRSEMNVSTLELGDSALYLCASRGYNEQFFGPGTRLTVL.

This rearrangement joins TRBV15 to TRBJ2-5, with TRBD1 matching over 9 bases. CDR1 is LNHNV and CDR2 is YYDKDF in the germline V gene (reference sequence). V was clipped by 6 bases and J by 8 bases; unmatched bases: 4. The CDR3 consists of 12 residues. As DNA, the CDR3 is TGTGCCACCAGTGTGGGACAGGGTACCCAGTACTTC. Its protein product is CATSVGQGTQYF.

This chain uses TRBV5-6 with TRBJ1-1; D uncertain. The V gene lost 1 base and the J gene lost 7 bases, with 8 bases spanning the gap. This CDR3 contains 12 residues. Germline V gene sequence: CDR1 SGHDT, CDR2 YYEEEE. CDR3 sequence reads: CASSLSRFEAFF. CDR3 DNA: TGTGCCAGCAGCTTGTCCAGATTTGAAGCTTTCTTT.

This clone was seen once. The chain links TRBV4-2 to TRBJ2-6; 9 nucleotides agree with TRBD2. The V gene end was trimmed by 0 bases and the J gene end by 4 bases; junction bases not matched to a gene: 10. Germline V gene data show CDR1 as LGHNA and CDR2 as YNFKEQ. This CDR3 region has 19 residues. This CDR3 reads CASSQDGLAGWGGANVLTF. CDR3 nucleotides: TGTGCCAGCAGCCAAGATGGGCTAGCGGGGTGGGGAGGGGCCAACGTCCTGACTTTC.

The chain uses TRBV10-3 and TRBJ1-1; D is undetermined. The V gene lost 3 bases and the J gene lost 3 bases, with 2 bases spanning the gap. CDR1 is ENHRY, CDR2 SYGVKD, per germline. This CDR3 is 11 amino acids long. The CDR3 loop reads CAISDYTEAFF. As DNA, the CDR3 is TGTGCCATCAGTGACTACACTGAAGCTTTCTTT.

V is TRBV11-3 and J is TRBJ2-1; 8 bases are shared with TRBD2. The CDR3 is 15 amino acids. The germline V gene has CDR1 SGHNT and CDR2 YENEEA. V was clipped by 1 base and J by 6 bases; unmatched bases: 5. CDR3 bases: TGTGCCAGCAGCTTAGTGCGGGGGGCGACCAATGAGCAGTTCTTC. Its translation is CASSLVRGATNEQFF.

In the case of this clone: The sample has other DNA sequences that encode this CDR3 too. The chain combines TRBV7-9 with TRBJ1-2; 7 bases fit TRBD1. Germline trimming cut 5 bases from V and 2 bases from J; bases unmatched to any gene: 2. The germline V gene encodes CDR1 SEHNR and CDR2 FQNEAQ (reference sequence). The CDR3 loop spans 13 amino acids. DNA for the CDR3: TGTGCCAGCAGCCCACAGGGGAACTATGGCTACACCTTC. Translation: CASSPQGNYGYTF.

This chain joins TRBV29-1 and TRBJ2-7; 8 bases agree with TRBD1. J was trimmed by 3 bases and V by 0 bases; bases with no gene match: 7. The CDR3 extends over 15 amino acids. The germline V gene has CDR1 SQVTM and CDR2 ANQGSEA. In DNA form, the CDR3 reads TGCAGCGTTGAAGATCCAAGGACAGGGTACTACGAGCAGTACGTC. This translates into CSVEDPRTGYYEQYV.

This sequence joins TRBV27 and TRBJ1-1, with a weak D call TRBD1 (6 bases). Trimming cost V 2 bases and J 6 bases, with 10 bases left between them. Germline-derived CDR1 and CDR2 are MNHEY and SMNVEV (reference sequence). The CDR3 consists of 13 residues. The CDR3 region has the DNA TGTGCCAGCAGTTTACAGGGGTTTGCTGAAGCTTTCTTT. It encodes CASSLQGFAEAFF.

The CDR3 protein is CASSQAGTSVYNEQFF. The CDR3 DNA reads TGTGCCAGCAGCCAGGCCGGGACTAGCGTTTACAATGAGCAGTTCTTC. This chain links TRBV14 with TRBJ2-1; 10 positions agree with TRBD2. The CDR3 sequence is 16 residues long. The V gene end was trimmed by 3 bases and the J gene end by 4 bases; junction bases not matched to a gene: 6. The V gene's germline CDR1 is SGHDN and CDR2 FVKESK.

V gene TRBV6-5 combines with J gene TRBJ2-1; 7 nucleotides match TRBD2. Trimming cost V 7 bases and J 4 bases; bases outside gene matches: 4. The CDR3 has 13 amino acids. Germline assignment: CDR1 MNHEY and CDR2 SVGAGI. This chain's CDR3 is CASTPSGYNEQFF. The CDR3 region has the DNA TGTGCCAGCACTCCTAGCGGTTACAATGAGCAGTTCTTC.

This clone occurred a few times. The chain uses TRBV2 and TRBJ2-7; TRBD2 matches 9 bases. Per germline, CDR1 SNHLY and CDR2 FYNNEI. Trimming removed 6 bases from V and 4 bases from J; junction bases left unmatched: 13. This CDR3 region has 16 residues. CDR3 bases: TGTGCCAGCAGGGGCTACGGCCCTAGCGGGGATTACGAGCAGTACTTC. It encodes CASRGYGPSGDYEQYF.

The chain carries TRBV3-1 (or the pseudogene TRBV3-2) and TRBJ2-7, with D possibly being TRBD1 (5 bases). V lost 4 bases and J lost 12, with 28 bases in between. CDR1 is LGHDT, CDR2 YNNKEL, per germline (reference sequence). The CDR3 length is 16 residues. This chain's CDR3 is CASSPGSDRFRTSWYF. In nucleotides, the CDR3 is TGTGCCAGCAGCCCCGGGTCTGACAGATTTCGTACGAGCTGGTACTTC.

The chain couples TRBV19 to TRBJ1-1; TRBD1 agrees at 7 bases. The CDR3 covers 14 residues. Germline V gene data show CDR1 as LNHDA and CDR2 as SQIVND (reference sequence). Germline trimming cut 5 bases from V and 6 bases from J; bases unmatched to any gene: 9. CDR3 DNA sequence: TGTGCCAGTAGTCCCCCTCGACAGGGCCCTGAAGCTTTCTTT. As protein: CASSPPRQGPEAFF.

The V call is TRBV11-2, the J call TRBJ2-1; 10 bases map to TRBD1. Trimming removed 5 bases from V and 7 bases from J; junction bases left unmatched: 8. The CDR3 is made up of 15 amino acids. In germline, CDR1 is SGHAT, CDR2 FQNNGV. The CDR3 sequence: CASSPRDRGMNEQFF. CDR3 coding DNA: TGTGCCAGCAGCCCCCGGGACAGGGGTATGAATGAGCAGTTCTTC.

This clone was seen many times. The J gene is TRBJ1-4, the V gene TRBV19, with D uncertain. This CDR3 contains 11 residues. Germline values: CDR1 LNHDA, CDR2 SQIVND (reference sequence). Trimming shortened V by 9 bases and J by 11 bases, and 13 bases separated the two germline ends. The CDR3 region has the DNA TGTGCCAGCACCTACGGGATGAAACTGTTTTTT. Amino acids: CASTYGMKLFF.

The chain links TRBV11-2 to TRBJ1-2, with D unresolved. The CDR3 spans 12 residues. Germline V CDR1 and CDR2: SGHAT, FQNNGV. V shed 6 bases and J shed 8 bases, with 13 bases lying between them. This CDR3 reads CASRRVGEGYTF. Written as DNA, the CDR3 is TGTGCCAGCAGGAGGGTCGGGGAGGGCTACACCTTC.

J is TRBJ1-4 and V is TRBV5-1; TRBD1 aligns across 7 bases. Germline lookup yields CDR1 SGHRS and CDR2 YFSETQ. The CDR3 consists of 18 residues. V shed 4 bases and J 4 bases; nucleotides not matched to a gene: 16. CDR3 in amino acids: CASSLGLLRDSFNEKLFF. CDR3 DNA sequence: TGCGCCAGCAGCCTGGGATTGTTGCGGGACAGCTTTAATGAAAAACTGTTTTTT.